This T cell receptor (beta chain) was found in a study of CD8 T cells in ankylosing spondylitis. General study points: Earlier literature documents some of the motif variants in reactive arthritis synovial fluid and blood. Seemingly characteristic of ankylosing spondylitis blood was a TCR beta motif consisting of about 8 highly homologous variants.

The CDR3 is made up of 14 amino acids. V lost 6 bases and J 4 bases, leaving 15 bases between the germline ends. Per the germline V gene, CDR1 is SGHRS and CDR2 is YFSETQ. This clonotype was found many times. Its antigen is as yet unknown. TCR beta libraries were made by quantitative 5'-RACE with molecular barcodes. From the 5' RACE reads, TCRdb called clonotypes with MiXCR, one entry per CDR3 protein. The sample includes hundreds of thousands of distinct CDR3 sequences, around a quarter of them seen just once. The V call is TRBV5-1, the J call TRBJ2-3; D tentatively reads TRBD1 or TRBD2 (5 bases each). The clonotype comes from a male donor with ankylosing spondylitis or in good health (not recorded which). The sequenced material came from blood, either unsorted or a sorted T cell fraction (not recorded which). This CDR3 is CASNGARVPDTQYF. CDR3 in DNA: TGCGCCAGCAACGGGGCCAGAGTTCCAGATACGCAGTATTTT.